This TCR beta chain derives from a study of blood T cell repertoires in COVID-19. Germline CDR1 reads MNHNS; CDR2 reads SASEGT. V lost 2 bases and J 3 bases, leaving 8 bases between the germline ends. The CDR3 is made up of 13 amino acids. Per the authors' pipeline: From reference gene primer amplification, estimates of nucleated cell counts were derived. This table comes from immunoSEQ multiplex PCR, and its TCRdb copy is limited to in-frame clones, with some not included. V, J and clone size derive from that table, while D and trimming were established from the DNA sequence. This table holds about 64,000 clones, approximately 90% found once.

Source material: peripheral blood. This chain uses TRBV6-1 with TRBJ2-7; D is unresolved. This clonotype was sampled from a human donor in a cohort sampled during active COVID-19. The CDR3 DNA sequence: TGTGCCAGCAGTGAACCAGGAAACTACGAGCAGTACTTC. It encodes CASSEPGNYEQYF.